This T cell receptor beta chain came from a study of human T cells and chemical hapten exposure. Background on the study: Yields of TCR per sample differed, chiefly owing to small differences in pooled library volume.

One entry per CDR3 protein, called by TCRdb with MiXCR from the RACE reads. Among 150,000 to 200,000 distinct CDR3 sequences listed, more than 20% were seen once. The time point is: patch test 1, 2 weeks after DPC sensitization. Indicated treatment: therapeutic diphenylcyclopropenone sensitization with weekly scalp DPC. From germline, CDR1 is MNHEY and CDR2 SMNVEV (reference sequence). The CDR3 loop spans 15 amino acids. V lost 3 bases and J 2 bases, leaving 13 bases between the germline ends. This clonotype came up a few times. This receptor was identified in a woman in her fifties or sixties with alopecia areata. Some clones in this sample may be carry-over from other donors' samples. The chain combines TRBV27 with TRBJ1-2; D is undetermined. Source: whole blood, taken in connection with sensitization to the hapten diphenylcyclopropenone (DPC). The CDR3 loop is CASSLGQTPNYGYTF. The CDR3 coding sequence is TGTGCCAGCAGTTTGGGTCAAACCCCCAACTATGGCTACACCTTC.